These 17 T cell receptor beta chains were all obtained from the same sample, sequenced in a study of T cells expressing NK-cell markers. TCRdb re-called the 5' RACE reads; one entry per CDR3 protein, DNA not given. The sample holds about 550,000 distinct CDR3 sequences. Sequenced material: blood T cells: a sorted CD56 or NKG2C T cell subset, CD4+ or CD8+ T cells, or bulk PBMC T cells (not recorded which). The receptors shown here come from a young man in good health.

This sequence joins TRBV5-6 and TRBJ2-3; no DNA is available, so the TRBD1 call from TCRdb remains unchecked. Germline V gene lookup returns CDR1 SGHDT and CDR2 YYEEEE. This CDR3 is 16 amino acids long. The CDR3 region is CASSLATDGKTDTQYF.

The chain joins TRBV12-3 or TRBV12-4 to TRBJ2-3. The CDR3 spans 16 residues. Here the CDR3 reads CASSPLPTDLTDTQYF.

This chain connects TRBV6-2 or TRBV6-3 to TRBJ2-7; checking the TCRdb D call of TRBD2 is not possible without DNA. Germline loops: CDR1 MNHEY, CDR2 SVGEGT. The CDR3 sequence is 13 residues long. CDR3 region: CASSLWLDYEQYF.

The J gene is TRBJ2-7, the V gene TRBV6-2 or TRBV6-3; TCRdb's D call, TRBD1, is unchecked because there is no DNA. CDR1 and CDR2 from the germline V gene are MNHEY and SVGEGT. The CDR3 runs 15 residues. CDR3 amino acids: CASSFTGTATYEQYF.

The V call is TRBV7-9, the J call TRBJ2-7; the TCRdb D gene call, TRBD1, has no DNA to confirm it. This CDR3 region has 15 residues. The germline gives CDR1 SEHNR, CDR2 FQNEAQ (reference sequence). CDR3: CASSLGGGTGDEQYF.

The rearrangement joins TRBV6-2 or TRBV6-3 to TRBJ2-7; TCRdb gives TRBD2 as the D gene, but with no DNA this cannot be confirmed. The CDR3 runs to 15 residues. The V gene's germline CDR1 is MNHEY and CDR2 SVGEGT. This CDR3 reads CASSGASGSPYEQYF.

This sequence joins TRBV7-6 and TRBJ2-5. The CDR3 contains 15 residues. The V gene's germline CDR1 is SGHVS and CDR2 FNYEAQ. CDR3 sequence: CASSLDSLRRETQYF.

This chain joins TRBV12-3 or TRBV12-4 and TRBJ2-3; TCRdb selects TRBD2, and the lack of DNA leaves this call unchecked. The CDR3 is made up of 17 amino acids. The CDR3 loop is CASSFLSGRMSTDTQYF.

The rearrangement links TRBV6-1 to TRBJ1-2; the D call from TCRdb, TRBD1, cannot be confirmed without DNA. This CDR3 is 15 amino acids long. CDR1 is MNHNS and CDR2 is SASEGT in the germline V gene. The CDR3 spells CASSPTGLANYGYTF.

The CDR3: CASSPSWGLEQFF. The chain couples TRBV12-3 or TRBV12-4 to TRBJ2-1; TCRdb outputs TRBD1, but without DNA this stays unchecked. The CDR3 is 13 residues long.

The CDR3 region is CASSLLGFGGELFF. This sequence joins TRBV27 and TRBJ2-2. The CDR3 has 14 residues. CDR1 MNHEY and CDR2 SMNVEV come from the germline V gene (reference sequence).

The chain carries TRBV20-1 and TRBJ2-3. CDR1 and CDR2 (germline): DFQATT, SNEGSKA (reference sequence). The CDR3 runs to 14 residues. CDR3: CSAPDTPRHDTQYF.

The genes are TRBV10-3 and TRBJ1-2; the D call from TCRdb, TRBD1, cannot be confirmed without DNA. CDR3 size: 15 residues. CDR1 is ENHRY and CDR2 is SYGVKD in the germline V gene. CDR3 protein: CAISEGTGDPYGYTF.

J is TRBJ1-1 and V is TRBV5-1; TCRdb lists TRBD1, though no DNA is available to test this call. Germline loops: CDR1 SGHRS, CDR2 YFSETQ. The CDR3 extends over 16 amino acids. The chain's CDR3 is CASSYRLAVGATEAFF.

This sequence joins TRBV5-1 and TRBJ2-5; with no DNA, the TCRdb D assignment of TRBD1 cannot be verified. Germline V CDR1 and CDR2: SGHRS, YFSETQ. There are 16 residues in the CDR3. CDR3 protein: CASSSPWAGFQETQYF.

This chain connects TRBV5-1 to TRBJ2-7; absent DNA, TCRdb's TRBD1 call cannot be checked. The CDR3 is made up of 19 amino acids. From germline, CDR1 is SGHRS and CDR2 YFSETQ. CDR3 region: CASSRRDYRGLKSSYEQYF. Full variable domain (remainder filled in from reference TRBV5-1 and TRBJ2-7): KAGVTQTPRYLIKTRGQQVTLSCSPISGHRSVSWYQQTPGQGLQFLFEYFSETQRNKGNFPGRFSGRQFSNSRSEMNVSTLELGDSALYLCASSRRDYRGLKSSYEQYFGPGTRLTVT.

The chain links TRBV19 to TRBJ2-7. In germline, CDR1 is LNHDA, CDR2 SQIVND (reference sequence). This CDR3 has 11 residues. This chain's CDR3 is CASSNEYEQYF.